One and the same sample provided the 11 T cell receptor beta chains below, sequenced in a study of blood T cell repertoires in COVID-19. TCRdb keeps only in-frame clones here, not all; method: immunoSEQ multiplex PCR. The sample records fewer than 80,000 clones, roughly 92% being singletons. Sequenced sample: peripheral blood. Receptors were obtained from a human donor in a cohort sampled during active COVID-19.

A word on this clone: Other DNA sequences in this sample translate to the same CDR3. This rearrangement joins TRBV11-2 to TRBJ2-7, with D perhaps matching TRBD2 (5 bases). Germline assignment: CDR1 SGHAT and CDR2 FQNNGV. V lost 7 bases and J lost 5, with 12 bases in between. The CDR3 spans 12 residues. The DNA for the CDR3 is TGTGCCAGCAAACCGTATAGCGACGAGCAGTACTTC. This sequence encodes CASKPYSDEQYF. Full variable domain (missing parts from reference TRBV11-2 and TRBJ2-7): EAGVAQSPRYKIIEKRQSVAFWCNPISGHATLYWYQQILGQGPKLLIQFQNNGVVDDSQLPKDRFSAERLKGVDSTLKIQPAKLEDSAVYLCASKPYSDEQYFGPGTRLTVT.

The V call is TRBV30, the J call TRBJ1-2; the D gene is possibly TRBD1 (5 bases). The germline CDR1 and CDR2 sequences are GTSNPN and SVGIG (reference sequence). The CDR3 sequence is 15 residues long. V was trimmed by 3 bases and J by 2 bases, leaving 16 bases between them. The CDR3 DNA sequence: TGTGCCTGGAGCACCCGGTCAGGACAAAACTATGGCTACACCTTC. Translating it yields CAWSTRSGQNYGYTF. The full variable domain, in which reference TRBV30 and TRBJ1-2 provide the parts outside the CDR3, is SQTIHQWPATLVQPVGSPLSLECTVEGTSNPNLYWYRQAAGRGLQLLFYSVGIGQISSEVPQNLSASRPQDRQFILSSKKLLLSDSGFYLCAWSTRSGQNYGYTFGSGTRLTVV.

A single count supports this clone. The CDR3 is CAISGTSGSYEQYF. The CDR3 DNA reads as TGTGCCATCAGTGGGACTAGCGGCTCCTACGAGCAGTACTTC. The J gene is TRBJ2-7, the V gene TRBV10-3; 10 positions match TRBD2. The V segment lost 4 bases and the J segment 0 bases; nucleotides outside the gene matches: 0. Germline CDR1 is ENHRY and CDR2 is SYGVKD. The CDR3 contains 14 residues.

Turning to this clone: This sample includes further DNA sequences coding for the same CDR3. The chain links TRBV2 to TRBJ2-7, with 8 nucleotides matching TRBD1. CDR3 size: 12 residues. After removal of 4 bases from V and 6 bases from J, the junction contained 2 bases not matched to a gene. Germline V gene data show CDR1 as SNHLY and CDR2 as FYNNEI. CDR3 DNA sequence: TGTGCCAGCAGTGGAACAGGGGGCGAGCAGTACTTC. It is translated as CASSGTGGEQYF.

This clone showed up just once. This rearrangement joins TRBV7-3 to TRBJ1-1, with D possibly TRBD1 on 5 matching bases. CDR3 length: 13 amino acids. Germline values: CDR1 SGHTA, CDR2 FQGTGA. V shed 5 bases and J shed 4 bases, with 11 bases lying between them. CDR3 loop: CASSQQESTEAFF. DNA of the CDR3: TGTGCCAGCAGCCAACAGGAGTCCACTGAAGCTTTCTTT.

V is TRBV4-1 and J is TRBJ2-1; D is possibly TRBD2 (7 bases). Trimming removed 2 bases at V and 8 bases at J, with 22 bases between. The CDR3 is 17 amino acids. The germline V gene has CDR1 MGHRA and CDR2 YSYEKL. This CDR3 reads CASSQPRRGAKGHEQFF. CDR3 nucleotide sequence: TGCGCCAGCAGCCAACCCCGCCGGGGGGCGAAAGGACATGAGCAGTTCTTC.

CDR3 DNA sequence: TGTGCCAGCAGCTTAGGAGGGACTAGCGGGGGGTCCTACGAGCAGTACTTC. Translating gives CASSLGGTSGGSYEQYF. The chain carries TRBV7-2 and TRBJ2-7, with 15 bases identical to TRBD2. The ends lost 1 base at V and 1 base at J; junction bases unmatched: 2. This CDR3 contains 17 residues. Germline V lookup: CDR1 SGHTA, CDR2 FQGNSA.

This chain connects TRBV19 to TRBJ1-1; D gene ambiguous. The germline CDR1 and CDR2 sequences are LNHDA and SQIVND (reference sequence). CDR3 length equals 12 residues. V gave up 9 bases and J gave up 6 bases, with 14 bases separating them. The CDR3 loop reads CASEGVAAEAFF. For the CDR3, the DNA is TGTGCCAGCGAGGGTGTCGCCGCTGAAGCTTTCTTT.

This clone showed up just a few times. The V and J genes are TRBV7-9 and TRBJ2-7; D may be TRBD2 (6 bases). Germline CDR1 SEHNR, CDR2 FQNEAQ (reference sequence). The ends were cut back, 6 bases at V and 6 bases at J, with 24 bases in the middle. The length of the CDR3 is 16 residues. The CDR3 reads CASRPTVASAGSEQYF. CDR3 nucleotide sequence: TGTGCCAGCAGGCCGACCGTGGCCTCGGCGGGGAGCGAGCAGTACTTC.

This clone was counted once. Here the CDR3 DNA reads TGTGCCAGCAGGCAGGGGTCGCCGGGCATTCAGTACTTC. Encoded protein: CASRQGSPGIQYF. V and J are TRBV6-5 and TRBJ2-4; perhaps TRBD1 as D (6 bases). Trimming removed 6 bases from V and 9 bases from J, with 15 bases in between. The CDR3 extends over 13 amino acids. Germline CDR1 is MNHEY and CDR2 is SVGAGI.

The chain recombines TRBV6-5 with TRBJ1-2; 8 nucleotides align to TRBD1. The germline gives CDR1 MNHEY, CDR2 SVGAGI. CDR3 length equals 14 residues. J gave up 4 bases and V 6 bases, and 7 bases lay outside the gene matches. The CDR3: CASRRTGPVYGYTF. CDR3 DNA: TGTGCCAGCAGACGGACAGGGCCCGTCTATGGCTACACCTTC.